This entry lists 23 T cell receptor beta chains sequenced from one sample in a study of T cells after yellow fever vaccination. In TCRdb, the 5' RACE reads were re-called with MiXCR into one record per CDR3 protein. This sample carries almost 600,000 distinct CDR3 sequences, approximately 13% of them seen once, and the ten largest clones take 11% to 15%. The specimen was PBMCs, collected on the day of the yellow fever booster vaccination. The receptors were gathered from a man aged 25-45 years who received the YFV17D yellow fever vaccine.

The chain has TRBV4-3 and TRBJ2-1; 9 nucleotides align to TRBD2. The germline V gene encodes CDR1 LGHNA and CDR2 YSLEER. Trimming removed 3 bases from V and 4 bases from J; junction bases left unmatched: 7. The CDR3 covers 16 residues. The CDR3 sequence is CASSQNSGRGYNEQFF. The CDR3 coding sequence is TGCGCCAGCAGCCAGAATAGCGGGAGAGGGTACAATGAGCAGTTCTTC.

This clonotype was seen a few times. V and J are TRBV30 and TRBJ1-1, with D unresolved. The germline V gene has CDR1 GTSNPN and CDR2 SVGIG (reference sequence). This CDR3 region has 12 residues. The V and J ends lost 7 bases and 3 bases respectively, with 12 bases between them. For the CDR3, the DNA is TGTGCCTCCAACCCGGGCCACACTGAAGCTTTCTTT. As protein: CASNPGHTEAFF.

The chain employs TRBV5-1 and TRBJ2-5; 12 bases align to TRBD2. The CDR3 runs to 15 residues. Germline CDR1 reads SGHRS; CDR2 reads YFSETQ. The V segment lost 6 bases and the J segment 4 bases; nucleotides outside the gene matches: 7. Here the CDR3 DNA reads TGCGCCAGCATCGGTCCGGGACTAGCGGGAGAGACCCAGTACTTC. It encodes CASIGPGLAGETQYF.

This clonotype was recorded a few times. The chain employs TRBV28 and TRBJ2-3; D ambiguous. Trimming cost V 8 bases and J 3 bases, with 12 bases left between them. The length of the CDR3 is 13 residues. Looked up from germline, CDR1 is MDHEN and CDR2 is SYDVKM. CDR3 in DNA: TGTGCCAGCTCTAGGGCTGGGACAGATACGCAGTATTTT. This sequence encodes CASSRAGTDTQYF.

This clonotype was detected only a few times. V usage is TRBV7-2 and J usage is TRBJ2-7; tentatively, D is TRBD1 or TRBD2 (6 bases each). V lost 2 bases to trimming and J lost 0 bases, with 14 bases between them. Germline V CDR1 and CDR2: SGHTA, FQGNSA. CDR3 length: 16 residues. The CDR3 DNA reads TGTGCCAGCAGCTTAAATCCCCGGGGGCTCTCCTACGAGCAGTACTTC. This sequence encodes CASSLNPRGLSYEQYF.

This clonotype was seen a few times. The chain combines TRBV12-3 or TRBV12-4 with TRBJ2-2, with no clear D. CDR3 length: 12 amino acids. Trimming took off 7 bases at V and 7 bases at J, with 10 bases between the two ends. CDR3 sequence (DNA): TGTGCCAGCACCCCGACGGGCGGGGAGCTGTTTTTT. It yields the protein CASTPTGGELFF.

The rearrangement joins TRBV20-1 to TRBJ1-1, with D possibly matching TRBD1 (6 bases). The germline V gene encodes CDR1 DFQATT and CDR2 SNEGSKA (reference sequence). This CDR3 is 14 amino acids long. Trimming cost V 5 bases and J 4 bases, with 17 bases left between them. CDR3 in amino acids: CSAVLGGLITEAFF. As DNA, the CDR3 is TGCAGTGCTGTACTTGGGGGGCTGATCACTGAAGCTTTCTTT.

This clonotype was detected only a few times. The chain couples TRBV20-1 to TRBJ2-1; D not resolved. Germline CDR1 reads DFQATT; CDR2 reads SNEGSKA (reference sequence). The CDR3 covers 16 residues. V shed 0 bases and J shed 0 bases, with 12 bases lying between them. The CDR3 reads CSARDRGPGSYNEQFF. The CDR3 DNA reads as TGCAGTGCTAGAGATCGAGGTCCCGGCTCCTACAATGAGCAGTTCTTC.

The chain employs TRBV9 and TRBJ2-7; D is possibly TRBD1 or TRBD2 (5 bases each). Trimming took off 0 bases at V and 12 bases at J, with 25 bases between the two ends. This CDR3 has 16 residues. Germline V gene sequence: CDR1 SGDLS, CDR2 YYNGEE. The CDR3 spells CASSVGAGDEHYELYF. DNA of the CDR3: TGTGCCAGCAGCGTAGGGGCCGGGGACGAGCACTACGAGTTGTACTTC.

As regards this clonotype: Relative to the germline gene, one junction end is altered; a read error may explain this. The chain joins TRBV27 to TRBJ2-3; D is ambiguous. The CDR3 consists of 13 residues. Germline CDR1 and CDR2: MNHEY and SMNVEV (reference sequence). The CDR3 loop reads CASSLSSIDTQYF. The CDR3 DNA reads TGTGCCAGCAGTTTATCGAGCATAGATACGCAGTATTTT.

The V and J genes are TRBV27 and TRBJ2-7; 9 bases agree with TRBD2. The CDR3 consists of 16 residues. V lost 10 bases to trimming and J lost 2 bases; unmatched junction nucleotides: 15. CDR1 is MNHEY, CDR2 SMNVEV, per germline (reference sequence). CDR3 amino acids: CAKPPLRTSETYEQYF. The CDR3 DNA reads TGTGCCAAGCCGCCCTTAAGGACTAGCGAAACCTACGAGCAGTACTTC.

A few counts support this clonotype. This rearrangement joins TRBV20-1 to TRBJ2-2, with no clear D. The CDR3 runs 13 residues. CDR1 DFQATT and CDR2 SNEGSKA come from the germline V gene (reference sequence). The ends were cut back, 3 bases at V and 8 bases at J, with 13 bases in the middle. The CDR3 sequence: CSASVASGGELFF. As DNA, the CDR3 is TGCAGTGCTAGTGTGGCAAGTGGAGGGGAGCTGTTTTTT.

This clonotype was seen more than once but under ten times. This chain joins TRBV7-2 and TRBJ2-1, with D possibly TRBD2 on 6 matching bases. CDR1 is SGHTA and CDR2 is FQGNSA in the germline V gene. The CDR3 loop spans 14 amino acids. Trimming left V 5 bases short and J 10 bases short, with 18 bases between. CDR3 in DNA: TGTGCCAGCAGCCCCCTTGGGACTCCAGCAGAGCAGTTCTTC. This translates into CASSPLGTPAEQFF.

This clonotype was observed a handful of times. CDR3 region: CASSSYQTSGRAHEQYF. In DNA form, the CDR3 reads TGTGCCAGCAGCTCCTACCAAACTAGCGGGAGGGCCCACGAGCAGTACTTC. This chain links TRBV7-6 with TRBJ2-7; TRBD2 matches at 13 bases. The CDR3 is made up of 17 amino acids. Germline loops: CDR1 SGHVS, CDR2 FNYEAQ. V was pared by 4 bases and J by 5 bases, with 11 bases of the junction left unmatched.

On this clonotype itself: A much larger clone is a single base away; this may be a read error. V gene TRBV20-1 combines with J gene TRBJ1-4, with D uncertain. Germline CDR1 DFQATT, CDR2 SNEGSKA (reference sequence). This CDR3 has 16 residues. The CDR3 sequence: CCAREWAGAYGEKLFF. In nucleotides, the CDR3 is TGCTGTGCTAGAGAATGGGCAGGCGCCTATGGGGAAAAACTGTTTTTT.

This clonotype turned up a few times. CDR3 coding DNA: TGTGCCAGCAGCGTAGGCACCACAGATACGCAGTATTTT. It is translated as CASSVGTTDTQYF. The chain combines TRBV9 with TRBJ2-3; unclear D gene. Germline-derived CDR1 and CDR2 are SGDLS and YYNGEE. Trimming removed 0 bases from V and 2 bases from J, with 4 bases in between. CDR3 length: 13 residues.

J is TRBJ2-1 and V is TRBV9; TRBD2 aligns across 12 bases. J was trimmed by 4 bases and V by 0 bases; bases with no gene match: 2. The CDR3 runs to 16 residues. CDR1 and CDR2 (germline): SGDLS, YYNGEE. The CDR3 DNA sequence: TGTGCCAGCAGCGTAGGGGGACTAGCGGGTTACAATGAGCAGTTCTTC. Its protein product is CASSVGGLAGYNEQFF.

In DNA, the CDR3 is TGTGCCAGTAGTATAGTTCCAGGGGTCACTGAAGCTTTCTTT. Protein product: CASSIVPGVTEAFF. This chain connects TRBV19 to TRBJ1-1; TRBD1 might be the D (6 bases). The CDR3 spans 14 residues. V was shortened by 1 base and J by 4 bases, with 10 bases between the two germline ends. The germline gives CDR1 LNHDA, CDR2 SQIVND (reference sequence).

In this sample, this clonotype turned up a few times. The rearrangement links TRBV12-3 or TRBV12-4 to TRBJ1-2, with 7 bases aligning to TRBD1. The CDR3 is 13 residues long. The V and J ends lost 5 bases and 8 bases, in that order; junction bases with no gene match: 8. Here the CDR3 DNA reads TGTGCCAGCAGTCACGACAGGGCGTTAGGCTACACCTTC. Protein product: CASSHDRALGYTF.

This rearrangement joins TRBV5-1 to TRBJ2-3; TRBD2 aligns across 11 bases. The CDR3 is 19 amino acids. The V and J ends lost 5 bases and 2 bases, in that order; junction bases with no gene match: 16. Germline CDR1 is SGHRS and CDR2 is YFSETQ. The CDR3 sequence: CASSFTAPTSGRFTDTQYF. DNA of the CDR3: TGCGCCAGCAGTTTTACGGCCCCCACTAGCGGGAGATTCACAGATACGCAGTATTTT.

In this sample, this clonotype turned up a few times. The chain joins TRBV11-1 to TRBJ2-1; 10 nucleotides align to TRBD2. V was pared by 4 bases and J by 4 bases, with 7 bases of the junction left unmatched. The CDR3 runs to 16 residues. Germline loops: CDR1 SGHAT, CDR2 FQDESV (reference sequence). CDR3 sequence (DNA): TGTGCCAGCAGCTCCCCGACTAGCGGGCAATACAATGAGCAGTTCTTC. Protein: CASSSPTSGQYNEQFF.

The chain uses TRBV6-6 and TRBJ1-2; 7 bases are shared with TRBD1. The CDR3 runs 13 residues. Germline-derived CDR1 and CDR2 are MNHNY and SVGAGI (reference sequence). Trimming cost V 9 bases and J 4 bases; bases outside gene matches: 8. CDR3 nucleotide sequence: TGTGCCAGATCGACAGGGTTAGGCTATGGCTACACCTTC. Translating it yields CARSTGLGYGYTF.

The rearrangement joins TRBV20-1 to TRBJ2-7; D possibly matches TRBD1 or TRBD2 (5 bases each). In germline, CDR1 is DFQATT, CDR2 SNEGSKA (reference sequence). The CDR3 has 13 amino acids. Trimming cost V 5 bases and J 6 bases, with 17 bases left between them. CDR3 sequence reads: CSAEPGPFSEQYF. In DNA, the CDR3 is TGCAGTGCTGAACCGGGGCCCTTCTCCGAGCAGTACTTC.